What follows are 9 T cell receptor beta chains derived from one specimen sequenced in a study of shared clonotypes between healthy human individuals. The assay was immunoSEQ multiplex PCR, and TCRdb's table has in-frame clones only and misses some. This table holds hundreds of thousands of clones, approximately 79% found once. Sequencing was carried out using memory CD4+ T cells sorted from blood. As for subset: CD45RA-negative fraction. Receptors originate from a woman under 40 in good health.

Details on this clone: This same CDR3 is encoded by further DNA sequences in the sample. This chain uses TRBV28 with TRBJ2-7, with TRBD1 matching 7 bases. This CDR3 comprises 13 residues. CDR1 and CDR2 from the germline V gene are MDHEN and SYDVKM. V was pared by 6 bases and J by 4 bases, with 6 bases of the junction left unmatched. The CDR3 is CASSRDSSYEQYF. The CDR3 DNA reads TGTGCCAGCAGCCGGGACAGCAGTTACGAGCAGTACTTC.

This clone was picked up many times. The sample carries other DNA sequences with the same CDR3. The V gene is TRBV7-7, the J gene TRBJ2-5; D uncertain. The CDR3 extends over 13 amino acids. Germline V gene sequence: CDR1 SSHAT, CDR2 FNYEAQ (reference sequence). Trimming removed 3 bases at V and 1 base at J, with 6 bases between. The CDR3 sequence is CASSFGPQETQYF. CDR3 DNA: TGTGCCAGCAGCTTCGGACCCCAAGAGACCCAGTACTTC.

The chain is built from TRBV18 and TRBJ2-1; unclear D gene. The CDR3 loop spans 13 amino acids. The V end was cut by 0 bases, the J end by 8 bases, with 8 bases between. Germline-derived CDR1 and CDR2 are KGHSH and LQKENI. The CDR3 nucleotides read TGTGCCAGCTCACCACCATGGGTCTATGAGCAGTTCTTC. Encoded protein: CASSPPWVYEQFF.

CDR3 region: CASRLQDGPDTQYF. The CDR3 bases are TGTGCCAGCAGACTACAAGACGGACCAGATACGCAGTATTTT. The rearrangement joins TRBV27 to TRBJ2-3, with D unresolved. The CDR3 sequence is 14 residues long. The V gene's germline CDR1 is MNHEY and CDR2 SMNVEV (reference sequence). V was cut by 6 bases and J by 4 bases, with 14 bases left in between.

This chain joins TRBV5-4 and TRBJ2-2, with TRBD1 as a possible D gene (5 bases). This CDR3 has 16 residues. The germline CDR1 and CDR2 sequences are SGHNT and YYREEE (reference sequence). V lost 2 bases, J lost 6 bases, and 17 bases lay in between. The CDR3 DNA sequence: TGTGCCAGCAGCTTCAGCATTTCGCAGGGTGCCGGGGAGCTGTTTTTT. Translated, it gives CASSFSISQGAGELFF.

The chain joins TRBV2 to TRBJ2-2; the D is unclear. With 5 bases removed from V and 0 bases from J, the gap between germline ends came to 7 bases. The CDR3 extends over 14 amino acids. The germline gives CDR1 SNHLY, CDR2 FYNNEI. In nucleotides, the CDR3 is TGTGCCAGCAGTCAACGGACGAACACCGGGGAGCTGTTTTTT. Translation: CASSQRTNTGELFF.

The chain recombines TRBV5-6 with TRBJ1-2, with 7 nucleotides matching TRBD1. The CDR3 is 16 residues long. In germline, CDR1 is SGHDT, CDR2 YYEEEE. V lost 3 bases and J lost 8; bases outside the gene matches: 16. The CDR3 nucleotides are TGTGCCAGCAGCTCTCTTTCCATAGGACAGGCCCACGGCTACACCTTC. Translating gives CASSSLSIGQAHGYTF.

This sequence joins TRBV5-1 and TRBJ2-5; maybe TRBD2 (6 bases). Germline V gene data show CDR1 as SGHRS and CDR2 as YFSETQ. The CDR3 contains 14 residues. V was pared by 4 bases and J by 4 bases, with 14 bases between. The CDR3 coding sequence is TGCGCCAGCAGCGGGGGTGAGGAGGGAGAGACCCAGTACTTC. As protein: CASSGGEEGETQYF.

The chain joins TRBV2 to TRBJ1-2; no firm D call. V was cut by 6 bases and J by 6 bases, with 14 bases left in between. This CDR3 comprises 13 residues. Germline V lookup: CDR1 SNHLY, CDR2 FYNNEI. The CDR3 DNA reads TGTGCCAGCAGGGGAGGAGAAGCCGATGGCTACACCTTC. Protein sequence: CASRGGEADGYTF.